This T cell receptor (beta chain) came from a study of blood T cell repertoires in COVID-19. Background on the study: From T cells, B-cell-depleted T cells, or PBMCs came the material, which was cDNA or gDNA.

The CDR3 spans 19 residues. Losses at the gene ends were 0 bases for V and 3 bases for J; bases not matched to a gene: 14. Germline CDR1 is MGHRA and CDR2 is YSYEKL. Authors' processing steps: Reference gene primer amplification gave estimated nucleated cell counts. The table came from immunoSEQ multiplex PCR; TCRdb's copy has only in-frame clones and leaves some out. Clone size and the V and J calls come from that table; the DNA yielded D and trimming. The sample has hundreds of thousands of clones, 70% to 90% seen once. The chain combines TRBV4-1 with TRBJ2-5; 9 bases map to TRBD2. The TCR was taken from a man aged 25-40 years who had recovered from COVID-19. The sequenced sample consisted of PBMCs or T cells enriched from blood (not recorded which). The CDR3 here is CASSQDSGLSGGLEETQYF. The DNA of the CDR3 is TGCGCCAGCAGCCAAGATAGCGGGTTGAGCGGGGGGCTTGAAGAGACCCAGTACTTC.